This T cell receptor (beta chain) was recovered during a study of PD-1 blockade in classical Hodgkin lymphoma. Autologous stem cell transplantation was followed by relapse in every patient, and brentuximab vedotin exposure varied. Clones were read by immunoSEQ multiplex PCR, and TCRdb kept only the in-frame ones, dropping some. The sample holds about 59,000 clones, roughly nine tenths seen once. The sequenced sample was peripheral blood mononuclear cells (PBMCs), obtained at baseline. This receptor was obtained from a human donor with classical Hodgkin lymphoma.

The DNA for the CDR3 is TGCGCCAGCAGCACCGGCTTACTAGCGAGGAACACAGATACGCAGTATTTT. This gives the protein CASSTGLLARNTDTQYF. V and J are TRBV5-1 and TRBJ2-3; TRBD2 matches 7 bases. Trimming removed 4 bases from V and 2 bases from J; junction bases left unmatched: 13. The CDR3 runs 17 residues. Looked up from germline, CDR1 is SGHRS and CDR2 is YFSETQ. The full variable domain, completed using reference TRBV5-1 and TRBJ2-3, is KAGVTQTPRYLIKTRGQQVTLSCSPISGHRSVSWYQQTPGQGLQFLFEYFSETQRNKGNFPGRFSGRQFSNSRSEMNVSTLELGDSALYLCASSTGLLARNTDTQYFGPGTRLTVL.